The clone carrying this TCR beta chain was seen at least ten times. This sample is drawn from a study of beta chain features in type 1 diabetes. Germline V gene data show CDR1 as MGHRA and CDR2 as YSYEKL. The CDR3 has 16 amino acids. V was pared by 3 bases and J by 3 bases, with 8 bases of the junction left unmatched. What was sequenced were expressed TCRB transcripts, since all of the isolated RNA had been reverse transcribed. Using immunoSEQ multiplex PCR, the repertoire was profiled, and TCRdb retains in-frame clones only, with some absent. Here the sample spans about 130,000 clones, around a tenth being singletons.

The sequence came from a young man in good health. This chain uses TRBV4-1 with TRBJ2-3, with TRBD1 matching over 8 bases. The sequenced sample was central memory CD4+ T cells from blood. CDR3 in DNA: TGCGCCAGCAGCCAGACTGGACAGGGTCGGACAGATACGCAGTATTTT. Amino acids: CASSQTGQGRTDTQYF.